This note documents a single T cell receptor (beta chain) sequence. Its antigen remains unknown. With template switching, a universal primer site was added, and the cDNA carried unique molecular identifiers. TCRdb reanalysed the 5' RACE reads using MiXCR and keeps one entry per CDR3 protein. The sample includes 1,800,000 or so distinct CDR3 sequences, about 31% of them seen just once. Healthy Caucasians provided all donations. The CDR3 extends over 12 amino acids. Between the trimmed V and J ends, which lost 6 bases and 5 bases, there was a span of 9 bases. The V gene's germline CDR1 is ENHRY and CDR2 SYGVKD. The data stem from a study of identical twins. Study-level findings and limits: Zero-insertion analyses might be partly confounded by invariant T cells like MAIT and iNKT. The degree of excess twin sharing was weaker in beta out-of-frame sequences.

This chain links TRBV10-3 with TRBJ2-3; TRBD1 is a possible D gene (6 bases). The sample was cord blood. This receptor was identified in a newborn girl in good health. CDR3 DNA sequence: TGTGCCATCAGGGGGGCGGTAGATACGCAGTATTTT. This codes for CAIRGAVDTQYF.